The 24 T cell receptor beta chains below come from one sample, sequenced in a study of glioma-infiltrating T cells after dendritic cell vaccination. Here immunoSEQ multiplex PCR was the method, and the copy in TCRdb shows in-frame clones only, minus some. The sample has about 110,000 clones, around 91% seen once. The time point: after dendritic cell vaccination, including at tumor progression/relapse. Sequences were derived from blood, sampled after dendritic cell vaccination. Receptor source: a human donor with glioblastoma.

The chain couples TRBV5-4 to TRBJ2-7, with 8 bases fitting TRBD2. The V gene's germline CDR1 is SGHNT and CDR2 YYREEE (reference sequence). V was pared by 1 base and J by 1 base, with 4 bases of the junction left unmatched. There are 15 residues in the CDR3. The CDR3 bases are TGTGCCAGCAGCTTGTCGGGAGGGGGATCCTACGAGCAGTACTTC. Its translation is CASSLSGGGSYEQYF.

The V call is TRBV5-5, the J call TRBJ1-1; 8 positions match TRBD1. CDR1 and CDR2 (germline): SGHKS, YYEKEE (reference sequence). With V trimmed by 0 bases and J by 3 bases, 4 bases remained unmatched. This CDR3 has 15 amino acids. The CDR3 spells CASSLAGGRDTEAFF. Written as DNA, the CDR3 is TGTGCCAGCAGCTTGGCAGGGGGCAGGGACACTGAAGCTTTCTTT.

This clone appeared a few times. The CDR3 protein is CSAGGGRGTEAFF. DNA for the CDR3: TGCAGCGCGGGCGGGGGCCGAGGCACTGAAGCTTTCTTT. The V gene is TRBV29-1, the J gene TRBJ1-1, with D possibly TRBD1 on 6 matching bases. Germline lookup yields CDR1 SQVTM and CDR2 ANQGSEA. The CDR3 totals 13 residues. Trimming left V 7 bases short and J 4 bases short, with 16 bases between.

Here the CDR3 reads CASSSPPGEQYF. In DNA, the CDR3 is TGTGCCAGCAGCTCCCCGCCGGGCGAGCAGTACTTC. The rearrangement joins TRBV7-3 to TRBJ2-7; no firm D call. CDR1 is SGHTA, CDR2 FQGTGA, per germline. The ends were cut back, 4 bases at V and 6 bases at J, with 10 bases in the middle. There are 12 residues in the CDR3. Together with reference TRBV7-3 and TRBJ2-7, the CDR3 gives the full variable domain: GAGVSQTPSNKVTEKGKYVELRCDPISGHTALYWYRQSLGQGPEFLIYFQGTGAADDSGLPNDRFFAVRPEGSVSTLKIQRTERGDSAVYLCASSSPPGEQYFGPGTRLTVT.

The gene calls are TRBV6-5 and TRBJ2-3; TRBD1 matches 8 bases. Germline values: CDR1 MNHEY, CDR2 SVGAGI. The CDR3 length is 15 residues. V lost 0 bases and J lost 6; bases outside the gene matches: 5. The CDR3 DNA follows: TGTGCCAGCAGTTACTCGAGGACAGGGTGGGATACGCAGTATTTT. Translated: CASSYSRTGWDTQYF.

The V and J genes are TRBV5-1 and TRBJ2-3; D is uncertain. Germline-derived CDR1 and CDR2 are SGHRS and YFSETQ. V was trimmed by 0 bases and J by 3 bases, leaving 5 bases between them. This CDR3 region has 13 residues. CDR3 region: CASSLDLTDTQYF. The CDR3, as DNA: TGCGCCAGCAGCTTGGACCTAACAGATACGCAGTATTTT.

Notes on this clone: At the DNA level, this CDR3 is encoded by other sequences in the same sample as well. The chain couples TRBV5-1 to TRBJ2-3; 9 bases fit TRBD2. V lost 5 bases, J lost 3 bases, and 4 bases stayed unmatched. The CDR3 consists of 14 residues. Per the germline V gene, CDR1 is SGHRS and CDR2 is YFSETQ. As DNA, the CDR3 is TGCGCCAGCAGTGGCGGGGGGGCAACAGATACGCAGTATTTT. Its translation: CASSGGGATDTQYF.

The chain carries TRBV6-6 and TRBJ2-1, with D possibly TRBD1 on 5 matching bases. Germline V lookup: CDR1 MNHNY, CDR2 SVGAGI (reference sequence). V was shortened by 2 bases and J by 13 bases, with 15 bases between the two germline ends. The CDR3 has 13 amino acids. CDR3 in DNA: TGTGCCAGCAGTTACCCCCTCCTTGGGGCTCAGTTCTTC. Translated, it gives CASSYPLLGAQFF.

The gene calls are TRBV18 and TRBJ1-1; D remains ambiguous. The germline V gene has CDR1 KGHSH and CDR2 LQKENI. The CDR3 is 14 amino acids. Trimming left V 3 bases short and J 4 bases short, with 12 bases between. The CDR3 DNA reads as TGTGCCAGCTCACCGGAAGGTTCGGGCACTGAAGCTTTCTTT. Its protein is CASSPEGSGTEAFF. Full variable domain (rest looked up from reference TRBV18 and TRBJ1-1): NAGVMQNPRHLVRRRGQEARLRCSPMKGHSHVYWYRQLPEEGLKFMVYLQKENIIDESGMPKERFSAEFPKEGPSILRIQQVVRGDSAAYFCASSPEGSGTEAFFGQGTRLTVV.

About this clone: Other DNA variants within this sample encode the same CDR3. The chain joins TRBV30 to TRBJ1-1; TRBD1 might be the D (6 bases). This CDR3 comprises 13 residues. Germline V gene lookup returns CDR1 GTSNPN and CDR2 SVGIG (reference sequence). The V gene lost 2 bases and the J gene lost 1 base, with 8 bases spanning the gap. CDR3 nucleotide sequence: TGTGCCTGGAGTCGACAGGCGAACACTGAAGCTTTCTTT. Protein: CAWSRQANTEAFF.

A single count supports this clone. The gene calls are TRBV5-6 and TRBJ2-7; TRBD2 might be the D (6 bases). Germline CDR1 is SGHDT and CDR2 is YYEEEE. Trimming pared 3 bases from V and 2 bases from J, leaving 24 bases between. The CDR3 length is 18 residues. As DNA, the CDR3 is TGTGCCAGCAGCTCTACCGGGACTGGCGGTTTCATAACCTACGAGCAGTACTTC. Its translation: CASSSTGTGGFITYEQYF.

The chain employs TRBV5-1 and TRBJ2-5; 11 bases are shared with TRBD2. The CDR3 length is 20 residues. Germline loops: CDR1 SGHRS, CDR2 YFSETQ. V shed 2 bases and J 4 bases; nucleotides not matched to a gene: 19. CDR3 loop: CASSFSPGVAGGPRGETQYF. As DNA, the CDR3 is TGCGCCAGCAGCTTCTCCCCTGGGGTAGCGGGAGGGCCGCGGGGAGAGACCCAGTACTTC.

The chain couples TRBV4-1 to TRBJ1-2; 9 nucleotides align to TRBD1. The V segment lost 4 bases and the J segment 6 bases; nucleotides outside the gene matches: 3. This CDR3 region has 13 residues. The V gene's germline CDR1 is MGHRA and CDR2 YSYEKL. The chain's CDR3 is CASSLRTGDGYTF. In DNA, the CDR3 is TGCGCCAGCAGCCTGCGGACAGGGGATGGCTACACCTTC.

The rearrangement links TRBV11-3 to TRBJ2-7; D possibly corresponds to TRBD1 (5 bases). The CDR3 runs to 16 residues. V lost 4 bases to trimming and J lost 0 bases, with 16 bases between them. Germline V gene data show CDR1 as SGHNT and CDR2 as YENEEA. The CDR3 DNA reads TGTGCCAGCAGCTCAGACGGACAAATCAACTCCTACGAGCAGTACTTC. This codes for CASSSDGQINSYEQYF.

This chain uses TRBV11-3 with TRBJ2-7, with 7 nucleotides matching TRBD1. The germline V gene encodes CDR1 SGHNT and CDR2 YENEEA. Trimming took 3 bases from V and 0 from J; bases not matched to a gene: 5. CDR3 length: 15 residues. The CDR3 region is CASSLGQPSSYEQYF. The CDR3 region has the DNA TGTGCCAGCAGCTTGGGACAGCCAAGCTCCTACGAGCAGTACTTC.

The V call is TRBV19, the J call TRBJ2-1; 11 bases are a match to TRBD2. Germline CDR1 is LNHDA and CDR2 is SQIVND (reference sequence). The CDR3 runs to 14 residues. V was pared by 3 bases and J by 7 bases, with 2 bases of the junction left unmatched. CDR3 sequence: CASSISSGRNEQFF. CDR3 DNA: TGTGCCAGTAGTATTTCTAGCGGGAGGAATGAGCAGTTCTTC.

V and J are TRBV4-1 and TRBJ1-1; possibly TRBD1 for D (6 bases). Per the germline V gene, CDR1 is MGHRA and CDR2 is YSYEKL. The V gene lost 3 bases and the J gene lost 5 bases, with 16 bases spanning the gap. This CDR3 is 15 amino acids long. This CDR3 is CASSQETQGWTEAFF. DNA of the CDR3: TGCGCCAGCAGCCAGGAAACACAGGGATGGACTGAAGCTTTCTTT.

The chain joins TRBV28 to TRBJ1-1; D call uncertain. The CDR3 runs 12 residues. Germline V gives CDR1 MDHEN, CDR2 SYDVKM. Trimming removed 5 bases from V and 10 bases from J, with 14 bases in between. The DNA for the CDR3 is TGTGCCAGCAGTCTGTCGAGGATGGGAGCTTTCTTT. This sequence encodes CASSLSRMGAFF. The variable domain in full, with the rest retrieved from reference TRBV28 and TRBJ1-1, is DVKVTQSSRYLVKRTGEKVFLECVQDMDHENMFWYRQDPGLGLRLIYFSYDVKMKEKGDIPEGYSVSREKKERFSLILESASTNQTSMYLCASSLSRMGAFFGQGTRLTVV.

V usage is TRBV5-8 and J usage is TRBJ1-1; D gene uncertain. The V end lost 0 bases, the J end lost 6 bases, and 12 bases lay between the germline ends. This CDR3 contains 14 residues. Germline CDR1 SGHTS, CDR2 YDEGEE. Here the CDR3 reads CASSLGRRLAEAFF. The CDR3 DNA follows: TGTGCCAGCAGCTTGGGTCGAAGATTAGCTGAAGCTTTCTTT.

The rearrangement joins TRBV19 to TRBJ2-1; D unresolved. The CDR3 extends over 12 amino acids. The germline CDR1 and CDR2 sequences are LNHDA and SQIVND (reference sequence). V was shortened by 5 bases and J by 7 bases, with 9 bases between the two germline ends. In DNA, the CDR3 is TGTGCCAGTAGTCCGAATAGAAATGAGCAGTTCTTC. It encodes CASSPNRNEQFF.

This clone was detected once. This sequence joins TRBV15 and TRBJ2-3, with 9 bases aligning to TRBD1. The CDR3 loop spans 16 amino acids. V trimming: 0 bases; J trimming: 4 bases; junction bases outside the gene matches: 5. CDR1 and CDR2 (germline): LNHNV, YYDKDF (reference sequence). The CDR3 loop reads CATSREGQGFPDTQYF. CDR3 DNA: TGTGCCACCAGCAGAGAGGGACAGGGCTTTCCAGATACGCAGTATTTT.

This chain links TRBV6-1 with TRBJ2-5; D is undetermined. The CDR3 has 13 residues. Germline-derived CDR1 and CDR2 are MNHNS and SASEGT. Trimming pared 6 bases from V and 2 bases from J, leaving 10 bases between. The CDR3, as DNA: TGTGCCAGCAGGGAGACTCCGCAAGAGACCCAGTACTTC. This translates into CASRETPQETQYF.

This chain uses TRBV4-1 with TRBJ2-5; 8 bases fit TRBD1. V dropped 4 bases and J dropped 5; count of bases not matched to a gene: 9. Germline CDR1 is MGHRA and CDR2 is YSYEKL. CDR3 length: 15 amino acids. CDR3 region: CASSLLGQGRETQYF. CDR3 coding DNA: TGCGCCAGCAGCCTCCTCGGACAGGGAAGGGAGACCCAGTACTTC.

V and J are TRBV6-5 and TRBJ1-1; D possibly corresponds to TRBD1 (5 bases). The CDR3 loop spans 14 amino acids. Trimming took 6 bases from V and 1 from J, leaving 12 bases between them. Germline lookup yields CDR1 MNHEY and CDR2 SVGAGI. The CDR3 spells CASSRLGGNTEAFF. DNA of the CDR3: TGTGCCAGCAGCCGACTCGGGGGGAACACTGAAGCTTTCTTT.